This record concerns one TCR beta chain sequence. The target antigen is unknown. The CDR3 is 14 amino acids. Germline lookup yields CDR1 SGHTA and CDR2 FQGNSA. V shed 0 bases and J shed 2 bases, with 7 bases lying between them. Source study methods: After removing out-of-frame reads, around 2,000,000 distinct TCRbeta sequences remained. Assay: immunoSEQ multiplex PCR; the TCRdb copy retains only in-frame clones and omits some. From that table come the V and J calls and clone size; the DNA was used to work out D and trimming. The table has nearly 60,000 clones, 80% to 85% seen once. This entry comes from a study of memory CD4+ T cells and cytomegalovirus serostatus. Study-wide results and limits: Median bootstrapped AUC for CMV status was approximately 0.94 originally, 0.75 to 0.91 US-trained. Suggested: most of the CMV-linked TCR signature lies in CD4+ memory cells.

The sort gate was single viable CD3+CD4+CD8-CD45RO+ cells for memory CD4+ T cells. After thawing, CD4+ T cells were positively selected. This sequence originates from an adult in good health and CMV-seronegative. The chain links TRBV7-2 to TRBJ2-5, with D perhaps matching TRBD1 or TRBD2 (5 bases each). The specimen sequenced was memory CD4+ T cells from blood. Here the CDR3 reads CASSLAGRQETQYF. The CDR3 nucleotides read TGTGCCAGCAGCTTAGCGGGACGACAAGAGACCCAGTACTTC.